The text below deals with one T cell receptor beta chain. The antigen remains unidentified. A much larger clone lies one base from this, so it may be a read error. Germline CDR1 and CDR2: LNHDA and SQIVND (reference sequence). The CDR3 is 17 amino acids. These data belong to a study of T cells in Graves' hyperthyroidism and ophthalmopathy. Study results and limitations: Most thyroid clonotypes that were expanded above 0.001 also turned up in blood. Ophthalmopathy was identified by the model a median approximately 6.4 months ahead of onset.

Researchers took RNA transcripts and amplified the TCR beta CDR3 regions from them. The HTBI primer set drove a first-round RT-PCR of the TCR CDR3. TCRdb ran MiXCR on the multiplex PCR reads and lists one entry per CDR3 protein. The sample contains fewer than 350,000 distinct CDR3 sequences, less than 15% of which appear only once. Used for diagnoses were clinical symptoms, serum thyroxine and TRAb, thyroid ultrasound and orbital computed tomography. The receptor comes from a woman in her twenties or thirties with Graves' hyperthyroidism that later progressed to Graves' ophthalmopathy. Sequences were obtained from blood. The V and J genes are TRBV19 and TRBJ2-1, with 10 bases fitting TRBD1. The J call is doubtful: the DNA matches TRBJ2-7 better. The CDR3 sequence is CASRPRRQGASYNEQYF. In nucleotides, the CDR3 is TGTGCCAGTAGACCCCGAAGACAGGGGGCCTCCTACAATGAGCAGTACTTC.